Sequencing of this T cell receptor (beta chain) was carried out in a study of Graves' ophthalmopathy and Graves' hyperthyroidism. Study-wide points: Most thyroid-expanded clonotypes exceeding 0.001 frequency were also found in blood.

Patients in the hyperthyroidism group, adults aged 18 to 65, were newly diagnosed, under 2 months' duration. Additional autoimmune diseases, uncontrolled infections, pregnancy or lactation disqualified patients. RNA transcripts provided the template for amplifying TCR beta CDR3 regions. RT-PCR was first run with HTBI primers, then multiplex PCR in a second round. TCRdb reanalysed the multiplex PCR reads using MiXCR and keeps one entry per CDR3 protein. Of hundreds of thousands of distinct CDR3 sequences in the sample, about 20% were seen once. This clonotype has at least ten counts. Antigen: not known. The CDR3 has 14 amino acids. Per germline, CDR1 MNHEY and CDR2 SMNVEV (reference sequence). Trimming took 5 bases from V and 7 from J, leaving 15 bases between them.

The origin of this receptor is a woman aged 18-30 years with stable Graves' hyperthyroidism. Some clones in this sample may be carry-over from other donors' samples. This chain joins TRBV27 and TRBJ2-1; possible D gene TRBD1, 5 bases. Sequencing was performed on peripheral blood. In DNA form, the CDR3 reads TGTGCCAGCAGTCCCGCCGACAGCCTTAATGAGCAGTTCTTC. Its translation: CASSPADSLNEQFF.